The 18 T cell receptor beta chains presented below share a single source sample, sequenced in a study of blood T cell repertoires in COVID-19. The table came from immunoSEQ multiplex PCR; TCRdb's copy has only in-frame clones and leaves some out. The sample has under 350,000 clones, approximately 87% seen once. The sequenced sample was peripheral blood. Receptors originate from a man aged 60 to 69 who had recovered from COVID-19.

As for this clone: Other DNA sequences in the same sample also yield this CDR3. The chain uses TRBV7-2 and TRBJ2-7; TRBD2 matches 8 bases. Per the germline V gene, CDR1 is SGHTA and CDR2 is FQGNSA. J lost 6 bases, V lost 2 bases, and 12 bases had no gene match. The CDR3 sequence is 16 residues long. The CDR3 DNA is TGTGCCAGCAGCTTAATCAAGACGGGGGGGCCCCCCGAGCAGTACTTC. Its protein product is CASSLIKTGGPPEQYF.

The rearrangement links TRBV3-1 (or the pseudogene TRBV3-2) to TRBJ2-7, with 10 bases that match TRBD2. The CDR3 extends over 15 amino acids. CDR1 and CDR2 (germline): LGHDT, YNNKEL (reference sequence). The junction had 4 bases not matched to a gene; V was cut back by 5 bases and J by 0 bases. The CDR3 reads CASSSLAGASYEQYF. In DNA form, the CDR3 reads TGTGCCAGCAGCAGTCTAGCGGGGGCCTCCTACGAGCAGTACTTC.

The CDR3 loop reads CASSQEGSGRGEQYF. The CDR3 nucleotides are TGTGCCAGCAGCCAAGAGGGCAGCGGGAGAGGCGAGCAGTACTTC. V is TRBV4-2 and J is TRBJ2-7, with 8 bases identical to TRBD2. After removal of 0 bases from V and 6 bases from J, the junction contained 7 bases not matched to a gene. The germline CDR1 and CDR2 sequences are LGHNA and YNFKEQ. The CDR3 has 15 amino acids.

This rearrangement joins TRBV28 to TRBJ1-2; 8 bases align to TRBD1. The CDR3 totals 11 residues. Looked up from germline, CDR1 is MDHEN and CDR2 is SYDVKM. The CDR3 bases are TGTGCGACAGGGGCCGACTATGGCTACACCTTC. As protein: CATGADYGYTF.

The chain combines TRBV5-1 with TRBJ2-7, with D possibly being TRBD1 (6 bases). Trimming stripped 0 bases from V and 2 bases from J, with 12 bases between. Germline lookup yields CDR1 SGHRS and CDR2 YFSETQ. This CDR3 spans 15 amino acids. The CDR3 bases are TGCGCCAGCAGCTTGGGACAGGAGAAAACCTACGAGCAGTACTTC. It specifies CASSLGQEKTYEQYF.

The CDR3 is CASSLTRGAHNEQFF. The CDR3 bases are TGTGCCAGCAGCTTAACCCGGGGGGCGCACAATGAGCAGTTCTTC. The chain uses TRBV7-3 and TRBJ2-1, with D tentatively TRBD2 (7 bases). CDR1 and CDR2 from the germline V gene are SGHTA and FQGTGA. The CDR3 is made up of 15 amino acids. V gave up 0 bases and J gave up 5 bases, with 11 bases separating them. The full variable domain, rest sourced from reference TRBV7-3 and TRBJ2-1, is GAGVSQTPSNKVTEKGKYVELRCDPISGHTALYWYRQSLGQGPEFLIYFQGTGAADDSGLPNDRFFAVRPEGSVSTLKIQRTERGDSAVYLCASSLTRGAHNEQFFGPGTRLTVL.

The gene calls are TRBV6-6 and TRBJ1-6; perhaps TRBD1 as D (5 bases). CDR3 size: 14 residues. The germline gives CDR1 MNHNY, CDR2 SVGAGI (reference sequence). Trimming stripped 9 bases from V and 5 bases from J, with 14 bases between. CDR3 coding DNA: TGTGCCAGTTGGGGCGGGATTAATAATTCACCCCTCCACTTT. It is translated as CASWGGINNSPLHF.

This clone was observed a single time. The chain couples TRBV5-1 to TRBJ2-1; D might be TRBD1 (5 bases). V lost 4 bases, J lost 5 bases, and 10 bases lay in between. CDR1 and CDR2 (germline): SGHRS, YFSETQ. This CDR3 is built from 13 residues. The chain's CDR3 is CASSRGFNNEQFF. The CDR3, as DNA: TGCGCCAGCAGCAGGGGTTTTAACAATGAGCAGTTCTTC.

The CDR3 loop is CASSILGQGIYEQYF. The CDR3, as DNA: TGTGCCAGTAGTATTCTGGGGCAGGGTATCTACGAGCAGTACTTC. The genes are TRBV19 and TRBJ2-7, with D possibly being TRBD1 (5 bases). The germline gives CDR1 LNHDA, CDR2 SQIVND (reference sequence). The CDR3 spans 15 residues. Trimming took 3 bases from V and 3 from J, leaving 15 bases between them.

The CDR3 spells CASGRTGGADTQYF. As DNA, the CDR3 is TGTGCTAGTGGCCGTACAGGGGGCGCAGATACGCAGTATTTT. The chain links TRBV12-5 to TRBJ2-3, with 9 bases fitting TRBD1. Per germline, CDR1 LGHNT and CDR2 FRNRAP. V trimming: 6 bases; J trimming: 4 bases; junction bases outside the gene matches: 5. The CDR3 totals 14 residues.

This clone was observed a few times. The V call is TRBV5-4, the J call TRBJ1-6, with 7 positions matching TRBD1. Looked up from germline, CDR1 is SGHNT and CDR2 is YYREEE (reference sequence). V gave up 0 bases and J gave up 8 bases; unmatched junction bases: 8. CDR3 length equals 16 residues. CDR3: CASSLGPRGADSPLHF. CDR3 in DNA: TGTGCCAGCAGCTTGGGACCCAGGGGGGCAGATTCACCCCTCCACTTT.

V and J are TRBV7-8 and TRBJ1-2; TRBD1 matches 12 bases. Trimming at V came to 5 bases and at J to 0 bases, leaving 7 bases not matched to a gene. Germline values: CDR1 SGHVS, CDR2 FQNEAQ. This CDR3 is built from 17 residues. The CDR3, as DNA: TGTGCCAGCAGCACCGGGACAGGGGGCATAGCTAACTATGGCTACACCTTC. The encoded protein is CASSTGTGGIANYGYTF. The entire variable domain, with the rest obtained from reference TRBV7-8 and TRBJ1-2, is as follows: GAGVSQSPRYKVAKRGQDVALRCDPISGHVSLFWYQQALGQGPEFLTYFQNEAQLDKSGLPSDRFFAERPEGSVSTLKIQRTQQEDSAVYLCASSTGTGGIANYGYTFGSGTRLTVV.

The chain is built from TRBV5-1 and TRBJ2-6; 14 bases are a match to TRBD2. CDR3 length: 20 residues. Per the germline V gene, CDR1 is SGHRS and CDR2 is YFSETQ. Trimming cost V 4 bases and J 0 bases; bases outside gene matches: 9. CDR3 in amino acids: CASSPGGLAGEGSGANVLTF. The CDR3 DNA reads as TGCGCCAGCAGCCCTGGGGGACTAGCGGGAGAAGGCTCTGGGGCCAACGTCCTGACTTTC.

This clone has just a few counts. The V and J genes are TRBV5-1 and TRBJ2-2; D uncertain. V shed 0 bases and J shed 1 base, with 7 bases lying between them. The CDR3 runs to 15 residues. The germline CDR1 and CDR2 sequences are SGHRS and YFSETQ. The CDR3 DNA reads TGCGCCAGCAGCTTGGACGGTCGGAACACCGGGGAGCTGTTTTTT. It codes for CASSLDGRNTGELFF.

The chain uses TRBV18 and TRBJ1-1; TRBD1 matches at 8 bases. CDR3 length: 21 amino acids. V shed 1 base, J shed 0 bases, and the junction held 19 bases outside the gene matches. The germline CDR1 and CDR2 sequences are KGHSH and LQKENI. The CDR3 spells CASSPLHPGGARVGMNTEAFF. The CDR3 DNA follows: TGTGCCAGCTCACCACTCCACCCAGGGGGCGCGAGGGTGGGAATGAACACTGAAGCTTTCTTT.

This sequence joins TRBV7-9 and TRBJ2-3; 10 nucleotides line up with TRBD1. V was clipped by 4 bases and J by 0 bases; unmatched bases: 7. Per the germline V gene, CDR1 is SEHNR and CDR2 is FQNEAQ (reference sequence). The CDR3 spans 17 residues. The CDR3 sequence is CASSSWPGQGSTDTQYF. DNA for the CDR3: TGTGCCAGCAGCTCTTGGCCGGGACAGGGGAGCACAGATACGCAGTATTTT.

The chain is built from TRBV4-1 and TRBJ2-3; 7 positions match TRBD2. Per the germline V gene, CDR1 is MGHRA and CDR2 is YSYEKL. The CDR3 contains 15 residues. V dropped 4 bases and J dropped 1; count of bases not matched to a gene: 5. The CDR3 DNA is TGCGCCAGCAGCCGCCTTGGACTAGGCACAGATACGCAGTATTTT. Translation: CASSRLGLGTDTQYF.

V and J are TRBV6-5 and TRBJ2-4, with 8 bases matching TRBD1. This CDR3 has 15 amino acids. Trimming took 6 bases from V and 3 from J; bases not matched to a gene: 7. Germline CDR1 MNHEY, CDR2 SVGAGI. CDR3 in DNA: TGTGCCAGCAGGCAACAGGGGGAGTACAAAAACATTCAGTACTTC. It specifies CASRQQGEYKNIQYF.